This TCR beta chain comes out of a study of T cell clonality in common variable immunodeficiency. This clone showed up just a few times. Its antigen remains unidentified. Sequencing ends 3 residues short of the CDR3 end; the germline J gene provides the rest. This CDR3 has 12 amino acids. The germline V and J ends were trimmed by 1 base and 3 bases, with 7 bases remaining between them. Germline V gene data show CDR1 as GTSNPN and CDR2 as SVGIG (reference sequence). Aged roughly 9 to 64 years, CVID subjects averaged around 40 years old. Patients and controls were mostly of Caucasian heritage. All CVID subjects were on immunoglobulin replacement for at least one year. Heparinized whole blood, 5 to 8 ml, came from each donor. Study findings and constraints: Reportedly, TCR beta sequences from common variable immunodeficiency showed fewer deletions and N-nucleotide insertions.

Sequenced by immunoSEQ multiplex PCR; TCRdb stores in-frame clones only, minus some. This sample carries roughly 34,000 clones, none of them present only once. Sequenced sample: peripheral blood mononuclear cells. The V gene is TRBV30, the J gene TRBJ2-7; D gene uncertain. The clonotype originates from a human donor with common variable immunodeficiency. Incomplete CDR3 DNA: TGTGCCTGGAGTGATAGTTACTACGAG. Translation gives CAWSDSYYE. The full CDR3 sequence reads CAWSDSYYEQYF.